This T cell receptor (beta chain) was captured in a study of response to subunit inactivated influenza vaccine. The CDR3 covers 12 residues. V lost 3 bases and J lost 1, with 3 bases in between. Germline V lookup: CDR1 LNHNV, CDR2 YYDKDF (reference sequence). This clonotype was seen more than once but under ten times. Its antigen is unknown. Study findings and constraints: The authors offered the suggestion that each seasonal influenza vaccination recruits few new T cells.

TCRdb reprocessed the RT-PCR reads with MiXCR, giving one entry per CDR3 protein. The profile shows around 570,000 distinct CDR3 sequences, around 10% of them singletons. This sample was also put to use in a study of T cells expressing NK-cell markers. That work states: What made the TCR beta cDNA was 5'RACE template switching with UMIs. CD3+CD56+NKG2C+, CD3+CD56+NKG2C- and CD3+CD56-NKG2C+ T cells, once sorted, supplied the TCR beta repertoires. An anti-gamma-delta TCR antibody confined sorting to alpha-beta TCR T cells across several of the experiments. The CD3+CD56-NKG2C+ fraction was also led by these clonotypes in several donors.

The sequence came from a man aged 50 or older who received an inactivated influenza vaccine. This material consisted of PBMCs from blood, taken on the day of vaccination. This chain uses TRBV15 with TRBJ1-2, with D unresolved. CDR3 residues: CATSRVNYGYTF. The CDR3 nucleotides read TGTGCCACCAGCAGGGTTAACTATGGCTACACCTTC.